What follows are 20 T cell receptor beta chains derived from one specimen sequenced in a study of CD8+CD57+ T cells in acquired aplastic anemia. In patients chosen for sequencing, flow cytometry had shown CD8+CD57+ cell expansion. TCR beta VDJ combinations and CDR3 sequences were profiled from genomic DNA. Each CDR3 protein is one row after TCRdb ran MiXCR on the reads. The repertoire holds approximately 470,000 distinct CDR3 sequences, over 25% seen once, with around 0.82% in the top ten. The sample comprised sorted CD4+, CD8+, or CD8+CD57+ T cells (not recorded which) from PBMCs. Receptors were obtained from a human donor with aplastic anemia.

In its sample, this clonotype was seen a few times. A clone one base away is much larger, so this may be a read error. For the CDR3, the DNA is TGTGCCACCATCAGAGATCGGGGGCTGGGTGAAAAACTGTTTTTT. Translation: CATIRDRGLGEKLFF. J is TRBJ1-4 and V is TRBV15; tentatively, D is TRBD1 (6 bases). There are 15 residues in the CDR3. Germline values: CDR1 LNHNV, CDR2 YYDKDF (reference sequence).

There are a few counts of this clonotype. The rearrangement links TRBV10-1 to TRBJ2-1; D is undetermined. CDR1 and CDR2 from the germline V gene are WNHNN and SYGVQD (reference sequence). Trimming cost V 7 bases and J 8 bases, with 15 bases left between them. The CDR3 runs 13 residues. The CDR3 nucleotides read TGCGCCAGCACCGGGTCCCGGGTCCATGAGCAGTTCTTC. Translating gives CASTGSRVHEQFF.

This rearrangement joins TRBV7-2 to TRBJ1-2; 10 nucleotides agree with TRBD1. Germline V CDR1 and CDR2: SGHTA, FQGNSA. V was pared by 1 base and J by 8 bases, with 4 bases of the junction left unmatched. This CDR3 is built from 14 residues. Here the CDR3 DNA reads TGTGCCAGCAGCTTAGTGACAGGGGGCTTAGGCTACACCTTC. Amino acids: CASSLVTGGLGYTF.

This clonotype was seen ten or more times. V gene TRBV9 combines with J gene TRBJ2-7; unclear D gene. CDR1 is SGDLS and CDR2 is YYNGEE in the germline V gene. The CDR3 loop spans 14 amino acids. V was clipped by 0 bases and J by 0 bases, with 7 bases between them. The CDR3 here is CASSVDTRSYEQYF. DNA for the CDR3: TGTGCCAGCAGCGTAGATACCCGCTCCTACGAGCAGTACTTC.

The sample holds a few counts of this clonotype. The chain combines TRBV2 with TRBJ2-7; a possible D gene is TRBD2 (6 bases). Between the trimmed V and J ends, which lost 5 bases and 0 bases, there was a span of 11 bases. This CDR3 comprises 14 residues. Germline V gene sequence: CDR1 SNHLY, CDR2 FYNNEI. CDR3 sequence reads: CASSFPGVSYEQYF. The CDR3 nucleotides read TGTGCCAGCAGTTTCCCGGGAGTCTCCTACGAGCAGTACTTC.

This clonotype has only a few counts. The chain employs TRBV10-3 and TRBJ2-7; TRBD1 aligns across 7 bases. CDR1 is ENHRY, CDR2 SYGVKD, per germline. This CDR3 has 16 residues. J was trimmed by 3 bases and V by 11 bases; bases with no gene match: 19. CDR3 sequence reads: CALSPHGTEDHYEQYF. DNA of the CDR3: TGTGCCTTGTCGCCCCACGGGACAGAAGACCACTACGAGCAGTACTTC.

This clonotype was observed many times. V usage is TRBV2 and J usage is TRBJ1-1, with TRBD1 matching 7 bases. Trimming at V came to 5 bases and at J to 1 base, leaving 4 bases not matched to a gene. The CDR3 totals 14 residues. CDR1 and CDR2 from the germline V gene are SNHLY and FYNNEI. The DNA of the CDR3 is TGTGCCAGCAGTTTACAGGGGAGGAACACTGAAGCTTTCTTT. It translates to CASSLQGRNTEAFF.

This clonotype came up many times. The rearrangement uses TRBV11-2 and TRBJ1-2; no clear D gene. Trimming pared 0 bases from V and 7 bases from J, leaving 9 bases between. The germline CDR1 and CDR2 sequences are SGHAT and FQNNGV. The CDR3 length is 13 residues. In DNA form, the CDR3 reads TGTGCCAGCAGCTTAGATGGGATAAGTGGCTACACCTTC. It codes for CASSLDGISGYTF.

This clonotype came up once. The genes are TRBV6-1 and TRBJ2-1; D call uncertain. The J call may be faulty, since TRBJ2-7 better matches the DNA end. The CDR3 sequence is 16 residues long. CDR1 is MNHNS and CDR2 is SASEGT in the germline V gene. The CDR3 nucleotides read TGTGCCAGCAGTGATGGAACAGAACTCATAATCTACGAGCAGTACTTC. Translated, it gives CASSDGTELIIYEQYF.

CDR3 sequence: CASSLEGSAYNEQFF. For the CDR3, the DNA is TGTGCCAGCAGCTTGGAGGGGAGTGCCTACAATGAGCAGTTCTTC. The J gene is TRBJ2-1, the V gene TRBV5-4, with D possibly being TRBD1 or TRBD2 (5 bases each). V was pared by 0 bases and J by 2 bases, with 9 bases between. Germline V gene lookup returns CDR1 SGHNT and CDR2 YYREEE (reference sequence). This CDR3 has 15 residues.

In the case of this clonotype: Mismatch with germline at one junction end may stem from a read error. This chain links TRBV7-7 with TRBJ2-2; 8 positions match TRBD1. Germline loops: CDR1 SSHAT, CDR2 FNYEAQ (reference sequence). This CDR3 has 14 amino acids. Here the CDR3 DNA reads TGTGCTAGCAGCCTCGGACAGGGCGGGGGGGAGCTGTTTTTT. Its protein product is CASSLGQGGGELFF.

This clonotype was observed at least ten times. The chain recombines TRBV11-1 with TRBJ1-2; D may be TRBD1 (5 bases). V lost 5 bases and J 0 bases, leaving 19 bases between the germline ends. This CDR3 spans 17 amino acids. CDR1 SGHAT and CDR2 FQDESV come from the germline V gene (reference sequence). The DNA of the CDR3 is TGTGCCAGCAGCCCAGCAAGGGGTGAGTCCCCTAACTATGGCTACACCTTC. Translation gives CASSPARGESPNYGYTF.

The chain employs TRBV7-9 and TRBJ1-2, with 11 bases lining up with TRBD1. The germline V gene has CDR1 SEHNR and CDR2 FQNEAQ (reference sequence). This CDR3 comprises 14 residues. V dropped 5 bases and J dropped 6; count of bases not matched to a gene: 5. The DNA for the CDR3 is TGTGCCAGCAGCCCGGACAGGGGGCAGCATGGCTACACCTTC. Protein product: CASSPDRGQHGYTF.

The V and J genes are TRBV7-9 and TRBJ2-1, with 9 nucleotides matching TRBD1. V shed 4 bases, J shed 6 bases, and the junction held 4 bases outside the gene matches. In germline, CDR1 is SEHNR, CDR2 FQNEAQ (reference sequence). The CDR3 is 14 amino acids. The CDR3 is CASSYGTGTNEQFF. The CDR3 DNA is TGTGCCAGCAGCTACGGGACAGGGACCAATGAGCAGTTCTTC.

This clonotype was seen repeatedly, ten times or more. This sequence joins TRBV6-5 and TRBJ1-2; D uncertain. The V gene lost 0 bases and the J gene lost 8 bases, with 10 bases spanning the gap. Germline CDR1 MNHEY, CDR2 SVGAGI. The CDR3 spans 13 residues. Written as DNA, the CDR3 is TGTGCCAGCAGTTACTCGGAGGGTTGGGGCTACACCTTC. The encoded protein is CASSYSEGWGYTF.

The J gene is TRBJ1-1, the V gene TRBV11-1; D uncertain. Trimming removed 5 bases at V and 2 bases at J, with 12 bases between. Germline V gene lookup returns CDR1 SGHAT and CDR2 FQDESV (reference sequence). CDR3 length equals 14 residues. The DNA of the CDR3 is TGTGCCAGCAGCAAACAGATAGTAAACACTGAAGCTTTCTTT. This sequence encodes CASSKQIVNTEAFF.

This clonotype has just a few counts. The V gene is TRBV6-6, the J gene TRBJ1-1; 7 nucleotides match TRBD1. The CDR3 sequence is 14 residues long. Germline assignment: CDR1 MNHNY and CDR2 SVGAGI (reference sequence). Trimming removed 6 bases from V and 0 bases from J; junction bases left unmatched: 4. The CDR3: CASRIQGMNTEAFF. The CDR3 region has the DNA TGTGCCAGCAGAATACAGGGGATGAACACTGAAGCTTTCTTT.

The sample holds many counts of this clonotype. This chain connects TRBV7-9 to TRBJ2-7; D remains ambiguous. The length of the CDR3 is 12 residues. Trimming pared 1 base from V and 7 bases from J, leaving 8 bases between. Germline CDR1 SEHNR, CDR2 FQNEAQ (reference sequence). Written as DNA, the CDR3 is TGTGCCAGCAGCTTAGAATCGGGTGAGCAGTACTTC. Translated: CASSLESGEQYF.

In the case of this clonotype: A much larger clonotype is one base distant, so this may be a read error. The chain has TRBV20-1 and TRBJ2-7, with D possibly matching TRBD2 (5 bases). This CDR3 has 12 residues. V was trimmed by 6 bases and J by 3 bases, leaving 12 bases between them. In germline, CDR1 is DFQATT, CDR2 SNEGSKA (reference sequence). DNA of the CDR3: TGCAGTGCCAGACTAATAATCTACGAGCAGTACTTC. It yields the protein CSARLIIYEQYF.

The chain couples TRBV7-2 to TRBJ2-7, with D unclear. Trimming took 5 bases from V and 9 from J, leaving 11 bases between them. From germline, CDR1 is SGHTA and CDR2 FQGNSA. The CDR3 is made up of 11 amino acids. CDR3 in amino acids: CASSHPTVQYF. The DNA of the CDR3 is TGTGCCAGCAGCCACCCCACGGTGCAGTACTTC.